This T cell receptor beta chain was found in a study of T-cell reconstitution after alpha-beta-depleted transplantation in children. Preparing the TCRbeta library involved the use of unique molecular identifiers. TCRdb analysed the PCR reads with MiXCR anew, one entry per CDR3 protein. The sample comprises about 160,000 distinct CDR3 sequences, 11% of which are singletons, and around 13% rests with the top ten. This clonotype was picked up many times. The source material was PBMCs, sampled before TCRalphabeta/CD19-depleted stem cell transplant. The sequence came from a boy between 2 and 10 years old with acute myeloid leukemia, due to receive a stem cell transplant.

The chain's CDR3 is CASSLSWGRWADTQYF. In nucleotides, the CDR3 is TGCGCCAGCAGCCTGTCCTGGGGGCGCTGGGCAGATACGCAGTATTTT. The rearrangement uses TRBV4-1 and TRBJ2-3; weak D call: TRBD1 (6 bases). CDR3 length: 16 residues. Germline values: CDR1 MGHRA, CDR2 YSYEKL. Trimming took 4 bases from V and 4 from J, leaving 18 bases between them.